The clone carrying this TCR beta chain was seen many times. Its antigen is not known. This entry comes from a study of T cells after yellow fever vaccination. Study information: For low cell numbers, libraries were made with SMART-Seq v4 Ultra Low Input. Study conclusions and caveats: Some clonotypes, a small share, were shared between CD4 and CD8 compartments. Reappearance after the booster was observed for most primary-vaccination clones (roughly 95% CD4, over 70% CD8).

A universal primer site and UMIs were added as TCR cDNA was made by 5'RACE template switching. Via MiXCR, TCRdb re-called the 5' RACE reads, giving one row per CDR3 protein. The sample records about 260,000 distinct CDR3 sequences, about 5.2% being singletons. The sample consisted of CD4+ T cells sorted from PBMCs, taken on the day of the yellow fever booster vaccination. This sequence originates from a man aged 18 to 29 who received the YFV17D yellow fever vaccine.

Here the CDR3 DNA reads TGTGCCACCTCGGTAGCGGGGCTATATGGCTACACCTTC. Translating it yields CATSVAGLYGYTF. This sequence joins TRBV6-1 and TRBJ1-2; D is possibly TRBD1 (5 bases). The CDR3 spans 13 residues. V lost 10 bases and J lost 5, with 17 bases in between. Per the germline V gene, CDR1 is MNHNS and CDR2 is SASEGT.